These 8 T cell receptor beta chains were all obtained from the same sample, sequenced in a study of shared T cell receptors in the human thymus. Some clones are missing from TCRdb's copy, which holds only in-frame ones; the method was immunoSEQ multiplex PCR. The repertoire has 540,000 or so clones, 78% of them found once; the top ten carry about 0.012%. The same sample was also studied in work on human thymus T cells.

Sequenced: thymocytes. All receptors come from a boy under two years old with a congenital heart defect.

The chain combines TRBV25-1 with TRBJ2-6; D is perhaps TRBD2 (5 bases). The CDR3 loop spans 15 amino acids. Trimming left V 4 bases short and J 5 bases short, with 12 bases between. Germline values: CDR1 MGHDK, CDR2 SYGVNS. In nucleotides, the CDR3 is TGTGCCAGCAGTGGTCCCCGCGGGCGGGCCAACGTCCTGACTTTC. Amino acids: CASSGPRGRANVLTF.

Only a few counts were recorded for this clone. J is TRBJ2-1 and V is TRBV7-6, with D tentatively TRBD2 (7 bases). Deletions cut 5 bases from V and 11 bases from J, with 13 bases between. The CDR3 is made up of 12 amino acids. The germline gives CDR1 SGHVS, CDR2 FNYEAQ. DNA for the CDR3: TGTGCCAGCAGCCAAGGGGGGGATCAGCAGTTCTTC. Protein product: CASSQGGDQQFF. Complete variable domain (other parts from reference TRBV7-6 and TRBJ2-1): GAGVSQSPRYKVTKRGQDVALRCDPISGHVSLYWYRQALGQGPEFLTYFNYEAQQDKSGLPNDRFSAERPEGSISTLTIQRTEQRDSAMYRCASSQGGDQQFFGPGTRLTVL.

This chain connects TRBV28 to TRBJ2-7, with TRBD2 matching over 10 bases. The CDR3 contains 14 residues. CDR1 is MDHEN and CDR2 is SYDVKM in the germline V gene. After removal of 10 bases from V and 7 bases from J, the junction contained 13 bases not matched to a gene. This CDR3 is CATWGLAGEGEQYF. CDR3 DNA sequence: TGTGCCACCTGGGGGCTAGCGGGAGAGGGGGAGCAGTACTTC.

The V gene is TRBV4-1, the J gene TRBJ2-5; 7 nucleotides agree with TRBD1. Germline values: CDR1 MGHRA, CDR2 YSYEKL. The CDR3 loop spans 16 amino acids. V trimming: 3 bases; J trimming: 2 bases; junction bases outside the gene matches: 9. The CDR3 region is CASSHPPDREQETQYF. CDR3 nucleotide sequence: TGCGCCAGCAGCCACCCACCCGACAGGGAACAAGAGACCCAGTACTTC.

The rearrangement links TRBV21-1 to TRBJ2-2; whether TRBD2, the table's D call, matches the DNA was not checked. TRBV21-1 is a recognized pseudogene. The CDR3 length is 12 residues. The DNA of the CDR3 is TGTGCCAGCATCCTCCGGACCGGGGAGCTGTTTTTT. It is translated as CASILRTGELFF.

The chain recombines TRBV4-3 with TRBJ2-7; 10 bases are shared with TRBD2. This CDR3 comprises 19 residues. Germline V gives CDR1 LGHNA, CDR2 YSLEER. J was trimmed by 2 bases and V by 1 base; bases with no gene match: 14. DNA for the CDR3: TGCGCCAGCAGCCAAGCTTGGGGTAGCGGGAGGTGGGGTCCCTACGAGCAGTACTTC. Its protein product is CASSQAWGSGRWGPYEQYF.

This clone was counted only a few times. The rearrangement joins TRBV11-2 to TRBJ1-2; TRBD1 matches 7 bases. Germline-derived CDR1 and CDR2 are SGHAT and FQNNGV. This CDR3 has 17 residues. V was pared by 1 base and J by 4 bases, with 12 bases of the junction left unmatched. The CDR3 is CASSLGVEVRGIYGYTF. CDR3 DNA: TGTGCCAGCAGCTTAGGGGTTGAGGTCAGGGGGATCTATGGCTACACCTTC.

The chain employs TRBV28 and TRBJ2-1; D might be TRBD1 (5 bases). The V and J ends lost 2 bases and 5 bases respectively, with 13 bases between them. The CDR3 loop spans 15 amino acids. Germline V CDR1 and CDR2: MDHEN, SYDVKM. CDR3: CASSLGQGLDNEQFF. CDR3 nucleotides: TGTGCCAGCAGTTTAGGCCAGGGCTTGGACAATGAGCAGTTCTTC.